What follows is one T cell receptor (beta chain) and its context. TCRdb's copy holds only in-frame clones and misses some; the assay was immunoSEQ multiplex PCR. This sample has about 75,000 clones, with over 65% found just once. There are 13 residues in the CDR3. V was shortened by 1 base and J by 3 bases, with 6 bases between the two germline ends. Germline V gene sequence: CDR1 KGHSH, CDR2 LQKENI. These data are taken from a study of control samples from healthy donors and cancer patients. V usage is TRBV18 and J usage is TRBJ1-1, with D possibly TRBD1 on 5 matching bases. The TCR sequence derives from a man aged 45-65 years in good health. Sequencing was carried out using blood. The CDR3 loop reads CASSPRRDTEAFF. The CDR3 coding sequence is TGTGCCAGCTCACCACGCAGGGACACTGAAGCTTTCTTT.